The 14 T cell receptor beta chains in this list originate from one sample, sequenced in a study of cytomegalovirus exposure and HLA in healthy donors. Assay: immunoSEQ multiplex PCR; the TCRdb copy retains only in-frame clones and omits some. Of fewer than 250,000 clones listed, approximately 90% are singletons. The specimen was PBMCs. The receptors stem from a man aged 18 to 29 in good health and CMV-seronegative.

The chain couples TRBV7-3 to TRBJ2-7; 10 positions match TRBD2. This CDR3 has 15 amino acids. With V trimmed by 5 bases and J by 1 base, 5 bases remained unmatched. Per the germline V gene, CDR1 is SGHTA and CDR2 is FQGTGA. The CDR3 reads CASSETLAGSYEQYF. The CDR3 region has the DNA TGTGCCAGCAGCGAGACACTAGCGGGGTCCTACGAGCAGTACTTC.

CDR3 nucleotides: TGTGCCAGCAGTTTCACTTCCGAGCAGTACTTC. This gives the protein CASSFTSEQYF. The chain links TRBV28 to TRBJ2-7; no clear D gene. The CDR3 consists of 11 residues. CDR1 and CDR2 from the germline V gene are MDHEN and SYDVKM. The germline V and J ends were trimmed by 3 bases and 6 bases, with 6 bases remaining between them.

The genes are TRBV7-2 and TRBJ2-5; 8 positions agree with TRBD1. V gave up 5 bases and J gave up 0 bases; unmatched junction bases: 5. Germline V gives CDR1 SGHTA, CDR2 FQGNSA. CDR3 length equals 15 residues. CDR3 sequence reads: CASSPRTGYQETQYF. CDR3 bases: TGTGCCAGCAGCCCGAGGACAGGGTACCAAGAGACCCAGTACTTC.

The V gene is TRBV10-3, the J gene TRBJ1-6; TRBD1 matches 8 bases. The CDR3 is 14 amino acids. The junction had 7 bases not matched to a gene; V was cut back by 10 bases and J by 5 bases. Germline V gene lookup returns CDR1 ENHRY and CDR2 SYGVKD. The CDR3 region is CANRGQGNNSPLHF. CDR3 DNA sequence: TGTGCCAACCGAGGACAGGGTAATAATTCACCCCTCCACTTT.

The rearrangement links TRBV5-6 to TRBJ2-3, with 10 positions matching TRBD2. Germline CDR1 SGHDT, CDR2 YYEEEE. This CDR3 contains 16 residues. V lost 0 bases, J lost 2 bases, and 3 bases stayed unmatched. CDR3 coding DNA: TGTGCCAGCAGCTTGGTCCTAGCGGGGGCCACAGATACGCAGTATTTT. Translation gives CASSLVLAGATDTQYF.

This clone was seen just once. The genes are TRBV30 and TRBJ1-4; TRBD1 might be the D (6 bases). The germline V gene encodes CDR1 GTSNPN and CDR2 SVGIG (reference sequence). The CDR3 is 14 residues long. Trimming shortened V by 3 bases and J by 0 bases, and 8 bases separated the two germline ends. CDR3 DNA sequence: TGTGCCTGGAGCGGACAGTCAACTAATGAAAAACTGTTTTTT. It encodes CAWSGQSTNEKLFF.

The V gene is TRBV30, the J gene TRBJ1-1, with a tentative D call TRBD1 (5 bases). The germline V gene encodes CDR1 GTSNPN and CDR2 SVGIG (reference sequence). The CDR3 runs to 13 residues. Between the trimmed V and J ends, which lost 5 bases and 4 bases, there was a span of 14 bases. The CDR3 DNA reads TGTGCCTGGGCATCCAGGGTCGCCACTGAAGCTTTCTTT. Translated, it gives CAWASRVATEAFF.

The V call is TRBV10-1, the J call TRBJ2-5, with D hard to call. V gave up 6 bases and J gave up 4 bases, with 9 bases separating them. Germline V gene data show CDR1 as WNHNN and CDR2 as SYGVQD (reference sequence). The CDR3 has 12 amino acids. The CDR3 loop reads CASRWLRETQYF. The CDR3 DNA is TGCGCCAGCAGGTGGTTGAGAGAGACCCAGTACTTC.

The chain has TRBV2 and TRBJ1-6; the D is unclear. CDR1 is SNHLY and CDR2 is FYNNEI in the germline V gene. This CDR3 has 14 residues. V shed 4 bases and J shed 7 bases, with 11 bases lying between them. The CDR3 DNA reads TGTGCCAGCAGTGGACTGGCACTAAATTCACCCCTCCACTTT. It specifies CASSGLALNSPLHF.

Comments on this clone: Other DNA sequences in this sample translate to the same CDR3. The chain couples TRBV7-2 to TRBJ2-3, with TRBD2 matching 12 bases. CDR1 and CDR2 (germline): SGHTA, FQGNSA. The junction had 4 bases not matched to a gene; V was cut back by 1 base and J by 5 bases. The CDR3 sequence is 16 residues long. The CDR3 region is CASSLGLAGGLDTQYF. CDR3 in DNA: TGTGCCAGCAGCTTAGGCCTAGCGGGGGGGCTAGATACGCAGTATTTT.

The V and J genes are TRBV30 and TRBJ1-3; D uncertain. Germline V gives CDR1 GTSNPN, CDR2 SVGIG (reference sequence). V gave up 3 bases and J gave up 0 bases, with 12 bases separating them. This CDR3 has 15 residues. The CDR3 sequence: CAWRGDENSGNTIYF. For the CDR3, the DNA is TGTGCCTGGAGGGGAGACGAGAACTCTGGAAACACCATATATTTT.

The genes are TRBV11-3 and TRBJ2-3; D is possibly TRBD1 (6 bases). V was clipped by 5 bases and J by 2 bases, with 14 bases between them. Germline values: CDR1 SGHNT, CDR2 YENEEA. The CDR3 runs 15 residues. CDR3 sequence reads: CASSPEGGSTDTQYF. In DNA, the CDR3 is TGTGCCAGCAGCCCGGAAGGGGGATCCACAGATACGCAGTATTTT. The full variable domain, completed using reference TRBV11-3 and TRBJ2-3, is EAGVVQSPRYKIIEKKQPVAFWCNPISGHNTLYWYLQNLGQGPELLIRYENEEAVDDSQLPKDRFSAERLKGVDSTLKIQPAELGDSAVYLCASSPEGGSTDTQYFGPGTRLTVL.

The chain couples TRBV5-1 to TRBJ2-2, with 7 positions matching TRBD1. The trim removed 4 bases at V and 5 bases at J, leaving 14 bases unmatched. The CDR3 length is 17 residues. From germline, CDR1 is SGHRS and CDR2 YFSETQ. In DNA form, the CDR3 reads TGCGCCAGCAGCGTCCAGTGGCCAGGGGGAAGGACCGGGGAGCTGTTTTTT. Its translation is CASSVQWPGGRTGELFF.

Only one count was recorded for this clone. As DNA, the CDR3 is TGTGCCAGCAGTTTAAAGGGACTAGTTTCCTACGAGCAGTACTTC. As protein: CASSLKGLVSYEQYF. V is TRBV27 and J is TRBJ2-7, with 8 positions matching TRBD2. This CDR3 has 15 residues. The J segment lost 1 base and the V segment lost 2 bases, leaving 4 bases of the junction unmatched. CDR1 MNHEY and CDR2 SMNVEV come from the germline V gene (reference sequence).